This T cell receptor beta chain originates from a study of blood T cell repertoires in COVID-19. Study summary: Donors in the United States, Italy and Spain gave samples during acute or convalescent COVID-19. T cells, B-cell-depleted T cells, or PBMCs supplied cDNA or gDNA.

Authors' analysis steps: Reference gene primers were amplified, and this amplification served to estimate nucleated cell counts. Only in-frame clones appear in the TCRdb table, and some are missing; sequencing was by immunoSEQ multiplex PCR. V, J and clone size derive from that table, while D and trimming were established from the DNA sequence. The sample contains a few hundred thousand clones, 89% of which appear only once. Germline-derived CDR1 and CDR2 are SGHTA and FQGNSA. V lost 5 bases and J lost 0, with 13 bases in between. The CDR3 is made up of 15 amino acids. Seattle patient enrollment occurred during active infection, with longitudinal follow-up thereafter.

V gene TRBV7-2 combines with J gene TRBJ1-1; D not resolved. The source of this sequence is a woman aged 25-40 years with COVID-19, enrolled during active disease. Sequencing used peripheral blood. The CDR3 spells CASSPMRDMNTEAFF. The CDR3 nucleotides are TGTGCCAGCAGCCCCATGAGAGATATGAACACTGAAGCTTTCTTT.